The rows below give T cell receptor beta chains drawn from one sample of a study of OX40 agonist ivuxolimab in advanced cancers. TCRdb keeps only in-frame clones here, not all; method: immunoSEQ multiplex PCR. The sample has some 45,000 clones, about 90% seen once; the top ten hold 30% to 35%. The input for sequencing was CD4+ or CD8+ T cells sorted from blood, taken in a trial of the OX40 agonist ivuxolimab. The receptors stem from an adult with an advanced solid tumor such as melanoma, head and neck, liver or kidney cancer. Each CDR3 is given with its conserved first and last residue. A D gene is named only where the DNA matches it firmly. Expanded clones are given a class, and other clones once, few, many or no size at all.

v_gene	abundance	d_gene	j_gene	CDR3nt	CDR3aa
TRBV19	NA	NA	TRBJ2-3	TGTGCCAGTAGTATAGGGGGTTCCGCAGATACGCAGTATTTT	CASSIGGSADTQYF
TRBV6-6	NA	TRBD1	TRBJ1-2	TGTGCCAGCAGTCAATCAGGGGGCCGGGGCTACACCTTC	CASSQSGGRGYTF
TRBV15	NA	TRBD2	TRBJ2-1	TGTGCCACCACGGACGGTGTCGGTTCAAGCGGGAGCTCCTACAATGAGCAGTTCTTC	CATTDGVGSSGSSYNEQFF
TRBV5-4	NA	TRBD2	TRBJ2-1	TGTGCCAGCAGCTTGGGGACTAGCGGGGTGGCCTACAATGAGCAGTTCTTC	CASSLGTSGVAYNEQFF
TRBV11-2	NA	TRBD2	TRBJ2-5	TGTGCCAGCAGCCCAAGGGGAAGCGGGAGAAAAGAGACCCAGTACTTC	CASSPRGSGRKETQYF
TRBV6-1	NA	NA	TRBJ1-4	TGTGCCAGCAGTGAGGACAGACTTAATGAAAAACTGTTTTTT	CASSEDRLNEKLFF
TRBV4-1	NA	TRBD2	TRBJ2-7	TGCGCCAGCAGCCGCGATAGCGGGGGGGCCTTCGAGCAGTACTTC	CASSRDSGGAFEQYF
TRBV6-4	NA	NA	TRBJ2-2	TGTGCCAGCAGTGACTCTGGGGGCACCGGGGAGCTGTTTTTT	CASSDSGGTGELFF
TRBV10-1	NA	NA	TRBJ1-4	TGCGCCAGCAGTGAGAGCCCTGCGGCTAATGAAAAACTGTTTTTT	CASSESPAANEKLFF
TRBV12-2	NA	NA	TRBJ2-7	TGTGCAAGTCGCTTGCCTAGAGGAGAGGAGGGCTACGAGCAGTACTTC	CASRLPRGEEGYEQYF
TRBV9	NA	TRBD2	TRBJ2-7	TGTGCCAGCAGCGCAAGTAGCGGGAGGGCCTACGAGCAGTACTTC	CASSASSGRAYEQYF
TRBV9	NA	NA	TRBJ2-3	TGTGCCAGCAGCGTAGAGCCCCCGTCCGTCTTTATTTTGGGCACAGATACGCAGTATTTT	CASSVEPPSVFILGTDTQYF
TRBV7-3	NA	TRBD1	TRBJ2-7	TGTGCCAGCAGCACCGGGACAGGGAGGGAGCAGTACTTC	CASSTGTGREQYF
TRBV2	NA	NA	TRBJ1-6	TGTGCAACCAGGGCCTCCAGCTCCTATAATTCACCCCTCCACTTT	CATRASSSYNSPLHF
TRBV14	NA	NA	TRBJ2-7	TGTGCCAGCAGCCTCTTTAGCTCCTACGAGCAGTACTTC	CASSLFSSYEQYF
TRBV30	NA	NA	TRBJ1-1	TGTGCCTGGACGCGGGGGTTCACTGAAGCTTTCTTT	CAWTRGFTEAFF
TRBV10-2	NA	TRBD2	TRBJ2-1	TGCGCCAGCAGCCTTCGCCCGACTAGCGGGAGTATTGGAATGTACAATGAGCAGTTCTTC	CASSLRPTSGSIGMYNEQFF
TRBV7-8	NA	NA	TRBJ1-4	TGTGCCAGCAGCTTAGGGCACAGCCAGTCTGAAAAACTGTTTTTT	CASSLGHSQSEKLFF
TRBV6-4	NA	NA	TRBJ1-2	TGTGCCAGCAGTGACTCGCCGGGACTCCTCACCGGCTACACCTTC	CASSDSPGLLTGYTF
TRBV18	NA	NA	TRBJ2-1	TGTGCCAGCTCGACCTTGAGCAATGAGCAGTTCTTC	CASSTLSNEQFF
TRBV7-2	NA	NA	TRBJ2-7	TGTGCCAGCAGCCACGAGACGGCCTCCTACGAGCAGTACTTC	CASSHETASYEQYF
TRBV30	NA	TRBD1	TRBJ2-7	TGTGCCTGGTCAACAGGGGCAACCTACGAGCAGTACTTC	CAWSTGATYEQYF
TRBV5-1	NA	NA	TRBJ2-1	TGCGCCAGCATTAAGGACTGGGACTCCTACAATGAGCAGTTCTTC	CASIKDWDSYNEQFF
TRBV18	NA	NA	TRBJ1-2	TGTGCCAGCTCACTTTCAGCGCAGACGGCCTTCTATGGCTACACCTTC	CASSLSAQTAFYGYTF
TRBV7-9	once	NA	TRBJ2-7	TGTGCCAGCAGCTTAGGCCAACCGGGACGACTCTTTTACGAGCAGTACTTC	CASSLGQPGRLFYEQYF
TRBV6-1	NA	NA	TRBJ2-6	TGTGCCAGCCTCGTGGCAGGGGCTGGGGCCAACGTCCTGACTTTC	CASLVAGAGANVLTF
TRBV5-1	NA	TRBD1	TRBJ1-6	TGCGCCAGCAGCTTGGCCTCTAGGACAGGGGGCTATAATTCACCCCTCCACTTT	CASSLASRTGGYNSPLHF
TRBV5-1	NA	NA	TRBJ2-7	TGCGCCAGCAGCTTGTCTCAGGGTTCCTACGAGCAGTACTTC	CASSLSQGSYEQYF
TRBV20-1	NA	NA	TRBJ2-1	TGCAGTGCCCTCAGGGCTGGTGAGCAGTTCTTC	CSALRAGEQFF
TRBV6-1	NA	TRBD1	TRBJ1-6	TGTGCCAGCAGATCCACAGGGGGTGGGAATTCACCCCTCCACTTT	CASRSTGGGNSPLHF
TRBV19	NA	NA	TRBJ1-4	TGTGCCAGTAGTGTTCGGGAGGCTGAAAAACTGTTTTTT	CASSVREAEKLFF
TRBV5-1	NA	NA	TRBJ2-5	TGCGCCAGCAGCCTAAGTGAGGATTTGGAGACCCAGTACTTC	CASSLSEDLETQYF
TRBV6-4	NA	NA	TRBJ2-3	TGTGCCAGCAGTGAAGATTCTGGCACAGATACGCAGTATTTT	CASSEDSGTDTQYF
TRBV5-8	NA	NA	TRBJ2-4	TGTGCCAGCAGCCCCGGTATTGGGTCTATGGCCAAAAACATTCAGTACTTC	CASSPGIGSMAKNIQYF
TRBV30	NA	TRBD2	TRBJ2-1	TGTGCCTGGAGCGAGGGACTAGCGGGGAACAATGAGCAGTTCTTC	CAWSEGLAGNNEQFF
TRBV6-4	NA	NA	TRBJ1-1	TGTGCCAGCAGTTACTCGACGGCCGCCGGCGGGGCTTTCTTT	CASSYSTAAGGAFF
TRBV5-1	NA	NA	TRBJ2-1	TGCGCCAGCAGCCCAGGAGGGCAGGGGGGTCGCGGTGAGCAGTTCTTC	CASSPGGQGGRGEQFF
TRBV6-4	NA	TRBD1	TRBJ2-7	TGTGCCAGCAGTTATCCCCCGGGACAGCGAACCTACGAGCAGTACTTC	CASSYPPGQRTYEQYF
TRBV29-1	NA	NA	TRBJ2-7	TGCAGCGTTTACTCAGCCGAGCAGTACTTC	CSVYSAEQYF
TRBV9	NA	NA	TRBJ1-4	TGTGCCAGCAGCTTAGCCGAAGGGGAAAAACTGTTTTTT	CASSLAEGEKLFF
TRBV2	few	NA	TRBJ1-2	TGTGCCAGCAGTGAAGGTCGGTATGGCTACACCTTC	CASSEGRYGYTF
TRBV2	NA	TRBD2	TRBJ2-1	TGTGCCAGCAGTCGACTAGCGGGGGGGCTTGGTGAGCAGTTCTTC	CASSRLAGGLGEQFF
TRBV2	NA	TRBD2	TRBJ2-7	TGTGCCAGCAGTGATGGGAGGGTGAGAAACGAGCAGTACTTC	CASSDGRVRNEQYF
TRBV4-2	NA	TRBD2	TRBJ2-1	TGTGCCAGCAGCCAAGGTCTCGCGGGAGGATTAGGTGAGCAGTTCTTC	CASSQGLAGGLGEQFF
TRBV4-1	NA	NA	TRBJ2-2	TGCGCCAGCAGCCAAGATAGATACGCGAACACCGGGGAGCTGTTTTTT	CASSQDRYANTGELFF
TRBV7-3	NA	NA	TRBJ2-2	TGTGCCAGCAGCTCTACCAGGCTCACCGGGGAGCTGTTTTTT	CASSSTRLTGELFF
TRBV5-4	once	TRBD1	TRBJ2-5	TGTGCCAGCAGCCGCCCCCCACAGGGGCCGCCGGGTTTAGGCGAGACCCAGTACTTC	CASSRPPQGPPGLGETQYF
TRBV15	NA	TRBD1	TRBJ2-2	TGTGCCACCAGCAGAGACCTACAGGGGGCCAGCACCGGGGAGCTGTTTTTT	CATSRDLQGASTGELFF
TRBV29-1	NA	TRBD2	TRBJ2-3	TGCAGCGTTAGTGTCGGACTAGTAGCAGATACGCAGTATTTT	CSVSVGLVADTQYF
TRBV6-6	NA	TRBD1	TRBJ1-2	TGTGCCACCCGGACAGGGAAGCTTTTCTATGGCTACACCTTC	CATRTGKLFYGYTF
TRBV10-3	NA	TRBD1	TRBJ1-5	TGTGCCATCAGGGGGACAGATTATAGCAATCAGCCCCAGCATTTT	CAIRGTDYSNQPQHF
TRBV6-6	once	TRBD2	TRBJ2-1	TGTGCCAGCAGTTCCGGACTAGCGGGGGGCGCTGAGCAGTTCTTC	CASSSGLAGGAEQFF
TRBV9	NA	NA	TRBJ1-2	TGTGCCAGCAGCGTGACCGCAACGGCCTATGGCTACACCTTC	CASSVTATAYGYTF
TRBV19	NA	TRBD2	TRBJ2-3	TGTGCCAGTAGTGGACTAGCTGGTAGCACAGATACGCAGTATTTT	CASSGLAGSTDTQYF
TRBV19	NA	NA	TRBJ1-1	TGTGCCAGTAGTATAAGCCAGGCGACGAACACTGAAGCTTTCTTT	CASSISQATNTEAFF
TRBV5-6	medium-sized	NA	TRBJ1-6	TGTGCCAGCAGCTTGCCCCCGGGGGAACCCCTCCACTTT	CASSLPPGEPLHF
TRBV5-8	once	NA	TRBJ2-7	TGTGCCAGCACCTACGTGGGGGAGCAGTACTTC	CASTYVGEQYF
TRBV5-5	NA	NA	TRBJ1-5	TGTGCCAGCAGCCGTCTGGGGGACGGTCAGCCCCAGCATTTT	CASSRLGDGQPQHF
TRBV7-2	once	NA	TRBJ1-5	TGTGCCAGCAGCTTAAAGACGGGGATAAACGTGCCCCAGCATTTT	CASSLKTGINVPQHF